What follows are 28 T cell receptor beta chains derived from one specimen sequenced in a study of shared clonotypes between healthy human individuals. The protocol was immunoSEQ multiplex PCR, while the TCRdb copy is restricted to in-frame clones and leaves out a portion. Among about 2.4 million clones, roughly nine tenths were seen once, and the ten largest hold over 0.12%. Sequencing used naive CD4+ T cells sorted from blood. This sample's subset: CD45RA+ positively selected. The source is a young man in good health.

As for this clone: Additional DNA sequences in this sample encode the identical CDR3. This chain links TRBV6-6 with TRBJ1-1; 8 nucleotides align to TRBD1. The CDR3 is made up of 14 amino acids. V was pared by 2 bases and J by 4 bases, with 3 bases of the junction left unmatched. Per the germline V gene, CDR1 is MNHNY and CDR2 is SVGAGI (reference sequence). For the CDR3, the DNA is TGTGCCAGCAGTTACCAGGGGGCTGGCACTGAAGCTTTCTTT. Translation gives CASSYQGAGTEAFF.

This clone was recorded once. CDR3 amino acids: CASRLAGISYEQYF. The CDR3 DNA follows: TGTGCCAGCAGACTAGCGGGGATCTCTTACGAGCAGTACTTC. The chain employs TRBV6-1 and TRBJ2-7; the match to TRBD2 covers 10 bases. V shed 6 bases, J shed 4 bases, and the junction held 6 bases outside the gene matches. Per the germline V gene, CDR1 is MNHNS and CDR2 is SASEGT. The CDR3 contains 14 residues.

The J gene is TRBJ1-5, the V gene TRBV7-6; D possibly corresponds to TRBD1 (5 bases). Germline CDR1 is SGHVS and CDR2 is FNYEAQ. V was shortened by 3 bases and J by 3 bases, with 9 bases between the two germline ends. The CDR3 runs to 14 residues. CDR3 amino acids: CASSFGGTNQPQHF. The CDR3 DNA is TGTGCCAGCAGCTTCGGCGGGACCAATCAGCCCCAGCATTTT.

This chain uses TRBV5-8 with TRBJ1-3; D is unclear. V lost 0 bases to trimming and J lost 2 bases, with 9 bases between them. The CDR3 is 15 residues long. Germline CDR1 and CDR2: SGHTS and YDEGEE. This chain's CDR3 is CASSLVRFPGNTIYF. CDR3 sequence (DNA): TGTGCCAGCAGCTTGGTACGGTTCCCTGGAAACACCATATATTTT. The variable domain in full, with the rest retrieved from reference TRBV5-8 and TRBJ1-3, is EAGVTQSPTHLIKTRGQQATLRCSPISGHTSVYWYQQALGLGLQFLLWYDEGEERNRGNFPPRFSGRQFPNYSSELNVNALELEDSALYLCASSLVRFPGNTIYFGEGSWLTVV.

This CDR3 reads CASSPPTGGGRAPYEQYF. DNA of the CDR3: TGTGCCAGCTCACCACCGACGGGGGGGGGCAGGGCCCCCTACGAGCAGTACTTC. The V and J genes are TRBV18 and TRBJ2-7, with 8 positions matching TRBD2. V shed 0 bases and J 2 bases; nucleotides not matched to a gene: 12. The CDR3 length is 18 residues. Germline V lookup: CDR1 KGHSH, CDR2 LQKENI.

The gene calls are TRBV6-5 and TRBJ1-4; maybe TRBD1 (6 bases). V was trimmed by 0 bases and J by 5 bases, leaving 10 bases between them. Germline-derived CDR1 and CDR2 are MNHEY and SVGAGI. The length of the CDR3 is 15 residues. CDR3 coding DNA: TGTGCCAGCAGTTACTCTAGGACAGCCAATGAAAAACTGTTTTTT. Amino acids: CASSYSRTANEKLFF.

The gene calls are TRBV6-5 and TRBJ2-1, with a tentative D call TRBD1 (7 bases). Per the germline V gene, CDR1 is MNHEY and CDR2 is SVGAGI. The CDR3 has 13 residues. Trimming took off 5 bases at V and 7 bases at J, with 12 bases between the two ends. The chain's CDR3 is CASSTQGRNEQFF. The CDR3 DNA reads as TGTGCCAGCAGTACACAGGGGAGGAATGAGCAGTTCTTC.

The chain combines TRBV6-1 with TRBJ1-5, with D hard to call. V shed 6 bases and J shed 1 base, with 13 bases lying between them. The CDR3 covers 15 residues. The germline CDR1 and CDR2 sequences are MNHNS and SASEGT. CDR3 region: CASSVRDSSNQPQHF. CDR3 sequence (DNA): TGTGCCAGCAGCGTCCGCGATTCCAGCAATCAGCCCCAGCATTTT.

The chain carries TRBV7-2 and TRBJ2-1; D remains ambiguous. The V gene lost 0 bases and the J gene lost 7 bases, with 7 bases spanning the gap. Germline CDR1 is SGHTA and CDR2 is FQGNSA. The CDR3 loop spans 13 amino acids. CDR3 DNA sequence: TGTGCCAGCAGCTTAGCGGGTAGGAATGAGCAGTTCTTC. Its protein product is CASSLAGRNEQFF.

In its sample, this clone was seen once. V is TRBV2 and J is TRBJ2-3; D tentatively reads TRBD1 or TRBD2 (5 bases each). Per the germline V gene, CDR1 is SNHLY and CDR2 is FYNNEI. The V end lost 0 bases, the J end lost 10 bases, and 17 bases lay between the germline ends. This CDR3 contains 15 residues. The CDR3, as DNA: TGTGCCAGCAGTGAAGCGCAGTGGCAGGGAGTACCGCAGTATTTT. This encodes CASSEAQWQGVPQYF.

The chain is built from TRBV4-2 and TRBJ1-4, with D perhaps TRBD1 (6 bases). Deletions cut 3 bases from V and 7 bases from J, with 30 bases between. The germline V gene encodes CDR1 LGHNA and CDR2 YNFKEQ. This CDR3 spans 20 amino acids. The CDR3 sequence: CASSQDGAVRPGAGGEKLFF. The CDR3 DNA reads TGTGCCAGCAGCCAGGACGGGGCGGTTCGGCCAGGGGCGGGGGGTGAAAAACTGTTTTTT.

This rearrangement joins TRBV20-1 to TRBJ2-1; no clear D gene. The CDR3 has 10 amino acids. Germline V gene data show CDR1 as DFQATT and CDR2 as SNEGSKA (reference sequence). Trimming removed 3 bases at V and 9 bases at J, with 6 bases between. CDR3 residues: CSASMGEQFF. The DNA for the CDR3 is TGCAGTGCTAGCATGGGTGAGCAGTTCTTC.

The chain carries TRBV15 and TRBJ2-7; a weak D match, TRBD1 (7 bases). The CDR3 runs to 16 residues. Trimming removed 5 bases at V and 3 bases at J, with 20 bases between. The germline CDR1 and CDR2 sequences are LNHNV and YYDKDF (reference sequence). The CDR3 spells CATSGGGGQSSYEQYF. CDR3 nucleotides: TGTGCCACCAGCGGAGGAGGGGGCCAGTCAAGCTACGAGCAGTACTTC.

This chain connects TRBV11-1 to TRBJ1-1, with D possibly TRBD1 on 6 matching bases. Germline values: CDR1 SGHAT, CDR2 FQDESV (reference sequence). Trimming took off 4 bases at V and 2 bases at J, with 14 bases between the two ends. The CDR3 runs 15 residues. This chain's CDR3 is CASSSRGTINTEAFF. The DNA for the CDR3 is TGTGCCAGCAGCTCAAGAGGGACAATAAACACTGAAGCTTTCTTT.

For the CDR3, the DNA is TGTGCCAGCACCTCTAGGACCTACGAGCAGTACTTC. Translating it yields CASTSRTYEQYF. The V gene is TRBV28, the J gene TRBJ2-7; the D is unclear. The CDR3 loop spans 12 amino acids. CDR1 MDHEN and CDR2 SYDVKM come from the germline V gene. V lost 7 bases and J lost 2, with 9 bases in between.

V and J are TRBV29-1 and TRBJ1-4; D is unresolved. Germline V gene lookup returns CDR1 SQVTM and CDR2 ANQGSEA. V shed 7 bases and J shed 5 bases, with 5 bases lying between them. The CDR3 consists of 10 residues. The CDR3 sequence: CSGVNEKLFF. For the CDR3, the DNA is TGCAGCGGGGTCAATGAAAAACTGTTTTTT.

The chain carries TRBV6-1 and TRBJ2-1; 10 bases agree with TRBD2. Germline values: CDR1 MNHNS, CDR2 SASEGT. The CDR3 sequence is 17 residues long. Trimming cost V 4 bases and J 0 bases; bases outside gene matches: 6. The CDR3 sequence is CASSGLAGRYSYNEQFF. The CDR3, as DNA: TGTGCCAGCAGTGGACTAGCGGGCCGCTACTCCTACAATGAGCAGTTCTTC.

The chain combines TRBV7-9 with TRBJ2-3; D might be TRBD1 or TRBD2, each matching 5 bases. V was clipped by 5 bases and J by 1 base, with 13 bases between them. CDR3 length: 15 amino acids. The germline V gene has CDR1 SEHNR and CDR2 FQNEAQ (reference sequence). The CDR3 region has the DNA TGTGCCAGCAGCCCAGGGACGTTCGGCACAGATACGCAGTATTTT. As protein: CASSPGTFGTDTQYF. Combining the CDR3 with reference TRBV7-9 and TRBJ2-3 gives the whole variable domain DTGVSQNPRHKITKRGQNVTFRCDPISEHNRLYWYRQTLGQGPEFLTYFQNEAQLEKSRLLSDRFSAERPKGSFSTLEIQRTEQGDSAMYLCASSPGTFGTDTQYFGPGTRLTVL.

The chain links TRBV5-1 to TRBJ1-1; D call uncertain. Trimming shortened V by 1 base and J by 0 bases, and 7 bases separated the two germline ends. The length of the CDR3 is 14 residues. Germline loops: CDR1 SGHRS, CDR2 YFSETQ. This chain's CDR3 is CASSLSAVNTEAFF. The CDR3, as DNA: TGCGCCAGCAGCTTGAGTGCGGTGAACACTGAAGCTTTCTTT.

The CDR3 sequence is CASSLRDYHSYEQYF. CDR3 coding DNA: TGTGCCAGCTCCTTACGGGACTACCACTCCTACGAGCAGTACTTC. The chain links TRBV7-9 to TRBJ2-7; the match to TRBD2 covers 7 bases. The CDR3 loop spans 15 amino acids. Trimming cost V 8 bases and J 0 bases; bases outside gene matches: 10. CDR1 and CDR2 (germline): SEHNR, FQNEAQ (reference sequence). Looking up the rest from reference TRBV7-9 and TRBJ2-7 gives the full variable domain: DTGVSQNPRHKITKRGQNVTFRCDPISEHNRLYWYRQTLGQGPEFLTYFQNEAQLEKSRLLSDRFSAERPKGSFSTLEIQRTEQGDSAMYLCASSLRDYHSYEQYFGPGTRLTVT.

V is TRBV19 and J is TRBJ2-2, with D uncertain. The germline V and J ends were trimmed by 8 bases and 2 bases, with 15 bases remaining between them. Germline V gene lookup returns CDR1 LNHDA and CDR2 SQIVND (reference sequence). CDR3 size: 15 residues. The CDR3 sequence is CASSPILKNTGELFF. The CDR3 region has the DNA TGTGCCAGTTCGCCCATACTAAAAAACACCGGGGAGCTGTTTTTT. Full variable domain (remainder filled in from reference TRBV19 and TRBJ2-2): DGGITQSPKYLFRKEGQNVTLSCEQNLNHDAMYWYRQDPGQGLRLIYYSQIVNDFQKGDIAEGYSVSREKKESFPLTVTSAQKNPTAFYLCASSPILKNTGELFFGEGSRLTVL.

There are a few counts of this clone. The rearrangement joins TRBV18 to TRBJ1-6; D is perhaps TRBD1 (5 bases). The germline V gene has CDR1 KGHSH and CDR2 LQKENI. Trimming took off 3 bases at V and 2 bases at J, with 11 bases between the two ends. The CDR3 loop spans 16 amino acids. The CDR3 protein is CASSPYGGTYNSPLHF. The CDR3 nucleotides read TGTGCCAGCTCACCTTACGGGGGGACCTATAATTCACCCCTCCACTTT. The full variable domain, its missing parts supplied by reference TRBV18 and TRBJ1-6, is NAGVMQNPRHLVRRRGQEARLRCSPMKGHSHVYWYRQLPEEGLKFMVYLQKENIIDESGMPKERFSAEFPKEGPSILRIQQVVRGDSAAYFCASSPYGGTYNSPLHFGNGTRLTVT.

This chain uses TRBV30 with TRBJ1-4; D unresolved. Trimming left V 2 bases short and J 8 bases short, with 6 bases between. The length of the CDR3 is 11 residues. Germline V gene data show CDR1 as GTSNPN and CDR2 as SVGIG (reference sequence). The CDR3 nucleotides are TGTGCCTGGAGTTTCCCGGAAAAACTGTTTTTT. This encodes CAWSFPEKLFF.

The chain links TRBV7-2 to TRBJ1-6; D ambiguous. CDR3 length equals 16 residues. The V gene lost 1 base and the J gene lost 4 bases, with 11 bases spanning the gap. Germline lookup yields CDR1 SGHTA and CDR2 FQGNSA. CDR3 DNA: TGTGCCAGCAGCTTAGGAGGGTGGGGTTATAATTCACCCCTCCACTTT. Protein: CASSLGGWGYNSPLHF.

This sequence joins TRBV5-5 and TRBJ2-3; D call uncertain. The CDR3 is 15 amino acids. The V end was cut by 0 bases, the J end by 4 bases, with 12 bases between. Germline CDR1 SGHKS, CDR2 YYEKEE (reference sequence). The chain's CDR3 is CASSLGQIVADTQYF. DNA for the CDR3: TGTGCCAGCAGCTTGGGGCAGATAGTGGCAGATACGCAGTATTTT.

The chain links TRBV10-2 to TRBJ2-7; 8 bases agree with TRBD1. There are 15 residues in the CDR3. The junction had 8 bases not matched to a gene; V was cut back by 7 bases and J by 0 bases. Germline V gene lookup returns CDR1 WSHSY and CDR2 SAAADI. CDR3 DNA: TGCGCCAGCAACCCCCGGGACAGGACCTCCTACGAGCAGTACTTC. Protein sequence: CASNPRDRTSYEQYF.

The chain uses TRBV7-2 and TRBJ2-7, with TRBD1 identical over 7 bases. This CDR3 region has 16 residues. The V and J ends lost 0 bases and 2 bases, in that order; junction bases with no gene match: 7. CDR1 SGHTA and CDR2 FQGNSA come from the germline V gene. The CDR3 region has the DNA TGTGCCAGCAGCTTAGCGGGGACAGCCCCGACCTACGAGCAGTACTTC. Translated: CASSLAGTAPTYEQYF.

This clone was observed a handful of times. Within the sample, other DNA sequences also encode this same CDR3. This chain links TRBV19 with TRBJ1-1; D not resolved. The CDR3 covers 12 residues. Trimming cost V 7 bases and J 1 base, with 7 bases left between them. From germline, CDR1 is LNHDA and CDR2 SQIVND (reference sequence). CDR3 coding DNA: TGTGCCAGTAAGGTGGGGAACACTGAAGCTTTCTTT. Translation gives CASKVGNTEAFF.